The subject of this entry is one TCR beta chain. Its cognate antigen is unknown. Each CDR3 protein gets one entry after TCRdb re-called the RT-PCR reads with MiXCR. Of roughly 710,000 distinct CDR3 sequences in the sample, approximately 15% were seen once. These data belong to a study of response to subunit inactivated influenza vaccine. Regarding the study as a whole: There was a suggestion from the authors that each seasonal influenza vaccination recruits few new T cells.

The starting material was PBMCs from blood, obtained around 15 days before vaccination. This TCR was recovered from a man aged 50-60 years who received an inactivated influenza vaccine.

The CDR3 DNA reads as TGTGCCAGCAGTCGACAGGTGTTTCCCGGGGAGCTGTTTTTT. Translation: CASSRQVFPGELFF. V and J are TRBV5-6 and TRBJ2-2; D is possibly TRBD1 (6 bases). Per the germline V gene, CDR1 is SGHDT and CDR2 is YYEEEE. The CDR3 sequence is 14 residues long. V was clipped by 5 bases and J by 6 bases, with 14 bases between them.